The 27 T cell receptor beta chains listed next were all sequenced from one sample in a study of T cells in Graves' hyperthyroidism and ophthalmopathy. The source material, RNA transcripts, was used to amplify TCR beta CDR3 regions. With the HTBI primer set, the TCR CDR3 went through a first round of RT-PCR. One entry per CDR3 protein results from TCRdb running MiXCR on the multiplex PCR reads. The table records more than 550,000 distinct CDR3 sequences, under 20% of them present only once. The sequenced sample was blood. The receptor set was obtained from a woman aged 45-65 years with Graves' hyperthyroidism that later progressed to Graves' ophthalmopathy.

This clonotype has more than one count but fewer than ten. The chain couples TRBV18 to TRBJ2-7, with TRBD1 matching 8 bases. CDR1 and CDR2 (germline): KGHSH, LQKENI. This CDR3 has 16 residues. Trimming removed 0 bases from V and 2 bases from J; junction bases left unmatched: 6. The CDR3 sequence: CASSPPRDRLPYEQYF. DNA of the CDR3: TGTGCCAGCTCACCACCCCGGGACAGGCTCCCCTACGAGCAGTACTTC. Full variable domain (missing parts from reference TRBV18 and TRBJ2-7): NAGVMQNPRHLVRRRGQEARLRCSPMKGHSHVYWYRQLPEEGLKFMVYLQKENIIDESGMPKERFSAEFPKEGPSILRIQQVVRGDSAAYFCASSPPRDRLPYEQYFGPGTRLTVT.

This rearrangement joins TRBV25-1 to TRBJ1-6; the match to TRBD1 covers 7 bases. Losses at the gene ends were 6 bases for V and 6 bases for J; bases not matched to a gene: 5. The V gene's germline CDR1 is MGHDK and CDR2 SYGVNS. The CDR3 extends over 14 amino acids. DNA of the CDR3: TGTGCCAGCAGGGGGGACAGTTTTAATTCACCCCTCCACTTT. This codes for CASRGDSFNSPLHF.

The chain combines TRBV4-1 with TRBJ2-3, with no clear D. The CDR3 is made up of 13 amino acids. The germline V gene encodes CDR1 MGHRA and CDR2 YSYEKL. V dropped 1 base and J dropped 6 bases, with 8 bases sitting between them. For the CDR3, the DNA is TGCGCCAGCAGCCAAGGGCCGGAGGATACGCAGTATTTT. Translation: CASSQGPEDTQYF.

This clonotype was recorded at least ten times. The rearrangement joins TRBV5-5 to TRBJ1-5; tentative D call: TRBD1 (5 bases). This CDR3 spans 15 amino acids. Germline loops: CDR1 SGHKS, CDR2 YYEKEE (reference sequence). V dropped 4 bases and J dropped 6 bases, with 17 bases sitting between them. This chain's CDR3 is CASSMDFTGGQPQHF. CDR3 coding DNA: TGTGCCAGCAGCATGGATTTTACAGGAGGTCAGCCCCAGCATTTT.

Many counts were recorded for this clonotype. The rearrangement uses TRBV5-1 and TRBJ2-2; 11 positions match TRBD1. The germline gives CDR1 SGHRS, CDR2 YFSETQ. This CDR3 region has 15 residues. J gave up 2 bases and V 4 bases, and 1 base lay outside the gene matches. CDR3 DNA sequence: TGCGCCAGCAGCCGGACAGGGGGCAACACCGGGGAGCTGTTTTTT. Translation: CASSRTGGNTGELFF.

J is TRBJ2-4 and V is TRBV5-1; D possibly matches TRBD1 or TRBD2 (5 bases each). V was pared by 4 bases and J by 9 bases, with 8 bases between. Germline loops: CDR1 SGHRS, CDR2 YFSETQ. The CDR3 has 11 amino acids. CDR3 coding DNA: TGCGCCAGCAGCCTTGGGGGCATTCAGTACTTC. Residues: CASSLGGIQYF. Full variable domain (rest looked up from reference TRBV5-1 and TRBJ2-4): KAGVTQTPRYLIKTRGQQVTLSCSPISGHRSVSWYQQTPGQGLQFLFEYFSETQRNKGNFPGRFSGRQFSNSRSEMNVSTLELGDSALYLCASSLGGIQYFGAGTRLSVL.

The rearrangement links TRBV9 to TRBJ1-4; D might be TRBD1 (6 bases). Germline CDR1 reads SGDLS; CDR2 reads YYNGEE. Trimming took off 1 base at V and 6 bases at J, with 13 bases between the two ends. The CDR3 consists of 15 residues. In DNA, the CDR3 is TGTGCCAGCAGCGTATCCTTGGACAGTTATGAAAAACTGTTTTTT. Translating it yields CASSVSLDSYEKLFF.

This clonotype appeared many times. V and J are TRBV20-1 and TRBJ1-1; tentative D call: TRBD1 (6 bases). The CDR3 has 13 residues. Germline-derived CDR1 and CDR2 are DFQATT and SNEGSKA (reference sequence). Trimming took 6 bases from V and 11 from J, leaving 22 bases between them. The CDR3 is CSAPMGAGLSAFF. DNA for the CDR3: TGCAGTGCCCCCATGGGGGCAGGGCTGTCGGCTTTCTTT.

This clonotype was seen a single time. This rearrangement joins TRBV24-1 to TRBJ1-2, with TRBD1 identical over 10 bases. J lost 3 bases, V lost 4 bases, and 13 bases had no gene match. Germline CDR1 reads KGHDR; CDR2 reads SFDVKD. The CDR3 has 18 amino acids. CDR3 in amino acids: CATSDPKTGTGEDYGYTF. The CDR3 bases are TGTGCCACCAGTGACCCTAAAACCGGGACAGGGGAGGACTATGGCTACACCTTC.

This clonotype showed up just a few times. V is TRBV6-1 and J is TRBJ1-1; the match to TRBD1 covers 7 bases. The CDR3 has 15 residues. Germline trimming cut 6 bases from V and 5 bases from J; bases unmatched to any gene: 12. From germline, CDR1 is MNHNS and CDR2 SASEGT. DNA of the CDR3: TGTGCCAGCAGACTCATGGACAGGCCCCGGACTGAAGCTTTCTTT. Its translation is CASRLMDRPRTEAFF.

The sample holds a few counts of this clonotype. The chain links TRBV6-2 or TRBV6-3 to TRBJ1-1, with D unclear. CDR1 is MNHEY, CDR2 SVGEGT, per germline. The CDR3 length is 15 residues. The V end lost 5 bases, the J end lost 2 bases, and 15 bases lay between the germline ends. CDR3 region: CASSRTETKNTEAFF. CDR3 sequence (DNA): TGTGCCAGCAGTCGCACAGAGACGAAAAACACTGAAGCTTTCTTT.

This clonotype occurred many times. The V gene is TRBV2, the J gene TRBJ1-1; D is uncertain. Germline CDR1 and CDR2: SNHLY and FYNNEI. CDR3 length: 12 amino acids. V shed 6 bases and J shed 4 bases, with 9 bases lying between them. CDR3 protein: CASRVAVTEAFF. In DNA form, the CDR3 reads TGTGCCAGCAGGGTAGCCGTCACTGAAGCTTTCTTT.

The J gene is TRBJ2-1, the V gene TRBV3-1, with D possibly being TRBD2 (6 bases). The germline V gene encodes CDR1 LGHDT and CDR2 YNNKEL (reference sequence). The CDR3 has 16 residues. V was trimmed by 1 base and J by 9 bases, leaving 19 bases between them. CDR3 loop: CASSQGVWAGHGEQFF. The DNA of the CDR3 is TGTGCCAGCAGCCAAGGGGTCTGGGCGGGGCATGGTGAGCAGTTCTTC.

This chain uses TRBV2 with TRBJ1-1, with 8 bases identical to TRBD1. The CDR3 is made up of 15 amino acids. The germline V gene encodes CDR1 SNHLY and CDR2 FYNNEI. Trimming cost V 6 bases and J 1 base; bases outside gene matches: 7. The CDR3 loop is CASRRTGFRNTEAFF. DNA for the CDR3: TGTGCCAGCAGACGGACAGGGTTTCGGAACACTGAAGCTTTCTTT.

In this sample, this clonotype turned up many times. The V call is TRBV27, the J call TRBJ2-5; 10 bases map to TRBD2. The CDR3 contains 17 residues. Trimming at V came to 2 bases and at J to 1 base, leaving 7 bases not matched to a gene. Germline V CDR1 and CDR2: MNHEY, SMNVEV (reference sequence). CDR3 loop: CASSLTFLAGGQETQYF. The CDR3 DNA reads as TGTGCCAGCAGTTTAACGTTCTTAGCGGGGGGCCAAGAGACCCAGTACTTC.

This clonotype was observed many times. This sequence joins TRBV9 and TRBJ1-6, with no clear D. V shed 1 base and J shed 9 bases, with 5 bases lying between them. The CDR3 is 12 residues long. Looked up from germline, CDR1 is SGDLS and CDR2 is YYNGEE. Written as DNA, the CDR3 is TGTGCCAGCAGCGTATTGGGTTCACCCCTCCACTTT. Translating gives CASSVLGSPLHF.

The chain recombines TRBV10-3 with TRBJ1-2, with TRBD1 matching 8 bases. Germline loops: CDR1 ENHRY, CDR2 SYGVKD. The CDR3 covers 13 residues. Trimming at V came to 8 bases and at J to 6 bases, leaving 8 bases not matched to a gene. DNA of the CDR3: TGTGCCATCGGCGGACAGGGCCTCGATGGCTACACCTTC. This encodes CAIGGQGLDGYTF.

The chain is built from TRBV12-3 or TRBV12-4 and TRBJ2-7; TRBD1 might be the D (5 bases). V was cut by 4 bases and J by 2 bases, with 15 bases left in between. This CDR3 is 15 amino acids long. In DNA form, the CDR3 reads TGTGCCAGCAGTTCCCCTCAAGGGGCGACCTACGAGCAGTACTTC. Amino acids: CASSSPQGATYEQYF.

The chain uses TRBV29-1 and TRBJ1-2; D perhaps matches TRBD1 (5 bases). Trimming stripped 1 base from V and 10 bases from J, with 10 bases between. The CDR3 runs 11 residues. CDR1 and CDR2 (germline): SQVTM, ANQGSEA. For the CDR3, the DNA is TGCAGCGTTGAAGCGGGCGGGGCCTACACCTTC. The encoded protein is CSVEAGGAYTF.

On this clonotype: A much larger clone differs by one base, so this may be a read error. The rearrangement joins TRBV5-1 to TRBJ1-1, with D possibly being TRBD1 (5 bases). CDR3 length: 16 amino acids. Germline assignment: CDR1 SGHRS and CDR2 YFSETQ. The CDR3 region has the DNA TGCGTCAGCAGCTTGGGGGGTGGATACATGAACACTGAAGCTTTCTTT. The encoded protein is CVSSLGGGYMNTEAFF.

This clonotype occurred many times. CDR3 amino acids: CASSLYRGPQHF. CDR3 nucleotide sequence: TGTGCCAGCAGCTTATACAGGGGGCCCCAGCATTTT. The chain links TRBV11-2 to TRBJ1-5; 7 nucleotides agree with TRBD1. The germline CDR1 and CDR2 sequences are SGHAT and FQNNGV. Unmatched junction bases numbered 1, after V lost 2 bases and J lost 9 bases. The CDR3 totals 12 residues.

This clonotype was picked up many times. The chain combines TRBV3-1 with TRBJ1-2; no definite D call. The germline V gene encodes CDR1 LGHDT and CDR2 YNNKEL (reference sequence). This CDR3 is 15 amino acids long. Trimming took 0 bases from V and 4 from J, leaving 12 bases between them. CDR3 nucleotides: TGTGCCAGCAGCCAAGAACGCACAGCTCTCTATGGCTACACCTTC. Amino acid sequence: CASSQERTALYGYTF. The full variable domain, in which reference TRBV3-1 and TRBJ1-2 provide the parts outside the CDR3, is DTAVSQTPKYLVTQMGNDKSIKCEQNLGHDTMYWYKQDSKKFLKIMFSYNNKELIINETVPNRFSPKSPDKAHLNLHINSLELGDSAVYFCASSQERTALYGYTFGSGTRLTVV.

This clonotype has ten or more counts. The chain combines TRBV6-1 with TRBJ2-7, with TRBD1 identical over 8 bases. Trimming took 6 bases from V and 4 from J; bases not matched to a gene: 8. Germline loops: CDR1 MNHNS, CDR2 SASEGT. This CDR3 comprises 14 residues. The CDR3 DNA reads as TGTGCCAGCAGACGACAGGGGTATCTTTACGAGCAGTACTTC. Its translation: CASRRQGYLYEQYF.

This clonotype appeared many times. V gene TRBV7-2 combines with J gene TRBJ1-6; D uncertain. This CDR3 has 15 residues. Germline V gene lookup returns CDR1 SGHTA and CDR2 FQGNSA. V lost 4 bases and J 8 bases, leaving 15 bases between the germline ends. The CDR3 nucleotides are TGTGCCAGCAGCTCGGCGGGCACCACCGATTCACCCCTCCACTTT. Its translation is CASSSAGTTDSPLHF.

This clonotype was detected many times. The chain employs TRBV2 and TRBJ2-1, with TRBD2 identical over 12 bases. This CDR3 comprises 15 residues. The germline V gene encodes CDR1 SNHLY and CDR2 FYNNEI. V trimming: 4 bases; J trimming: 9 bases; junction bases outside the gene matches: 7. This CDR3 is CASSVLAGGAGEQFF. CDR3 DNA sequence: TGTGCCAGCAGTGTTCTAGCGGGGGGGGCCGGTGAGCAGTTCTTC.

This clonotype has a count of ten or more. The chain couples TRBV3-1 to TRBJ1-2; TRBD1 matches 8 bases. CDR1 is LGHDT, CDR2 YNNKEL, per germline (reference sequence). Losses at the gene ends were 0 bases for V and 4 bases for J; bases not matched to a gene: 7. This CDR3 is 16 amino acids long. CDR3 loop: CASSQDRDRSTYGYTF. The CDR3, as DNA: TGTGCCAGCAGCCAAGATCGGGACAGGTCGACCTATGGCTACACCTTC.

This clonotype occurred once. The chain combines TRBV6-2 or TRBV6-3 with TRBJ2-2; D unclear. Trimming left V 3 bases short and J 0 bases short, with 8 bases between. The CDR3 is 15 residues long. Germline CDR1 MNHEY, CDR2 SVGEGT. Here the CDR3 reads CASSYGPANTGELFF. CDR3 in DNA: TGTGCCAGCAGTTATGGTCCGGCGAACACCGGGGAGCTGTTTTTT.